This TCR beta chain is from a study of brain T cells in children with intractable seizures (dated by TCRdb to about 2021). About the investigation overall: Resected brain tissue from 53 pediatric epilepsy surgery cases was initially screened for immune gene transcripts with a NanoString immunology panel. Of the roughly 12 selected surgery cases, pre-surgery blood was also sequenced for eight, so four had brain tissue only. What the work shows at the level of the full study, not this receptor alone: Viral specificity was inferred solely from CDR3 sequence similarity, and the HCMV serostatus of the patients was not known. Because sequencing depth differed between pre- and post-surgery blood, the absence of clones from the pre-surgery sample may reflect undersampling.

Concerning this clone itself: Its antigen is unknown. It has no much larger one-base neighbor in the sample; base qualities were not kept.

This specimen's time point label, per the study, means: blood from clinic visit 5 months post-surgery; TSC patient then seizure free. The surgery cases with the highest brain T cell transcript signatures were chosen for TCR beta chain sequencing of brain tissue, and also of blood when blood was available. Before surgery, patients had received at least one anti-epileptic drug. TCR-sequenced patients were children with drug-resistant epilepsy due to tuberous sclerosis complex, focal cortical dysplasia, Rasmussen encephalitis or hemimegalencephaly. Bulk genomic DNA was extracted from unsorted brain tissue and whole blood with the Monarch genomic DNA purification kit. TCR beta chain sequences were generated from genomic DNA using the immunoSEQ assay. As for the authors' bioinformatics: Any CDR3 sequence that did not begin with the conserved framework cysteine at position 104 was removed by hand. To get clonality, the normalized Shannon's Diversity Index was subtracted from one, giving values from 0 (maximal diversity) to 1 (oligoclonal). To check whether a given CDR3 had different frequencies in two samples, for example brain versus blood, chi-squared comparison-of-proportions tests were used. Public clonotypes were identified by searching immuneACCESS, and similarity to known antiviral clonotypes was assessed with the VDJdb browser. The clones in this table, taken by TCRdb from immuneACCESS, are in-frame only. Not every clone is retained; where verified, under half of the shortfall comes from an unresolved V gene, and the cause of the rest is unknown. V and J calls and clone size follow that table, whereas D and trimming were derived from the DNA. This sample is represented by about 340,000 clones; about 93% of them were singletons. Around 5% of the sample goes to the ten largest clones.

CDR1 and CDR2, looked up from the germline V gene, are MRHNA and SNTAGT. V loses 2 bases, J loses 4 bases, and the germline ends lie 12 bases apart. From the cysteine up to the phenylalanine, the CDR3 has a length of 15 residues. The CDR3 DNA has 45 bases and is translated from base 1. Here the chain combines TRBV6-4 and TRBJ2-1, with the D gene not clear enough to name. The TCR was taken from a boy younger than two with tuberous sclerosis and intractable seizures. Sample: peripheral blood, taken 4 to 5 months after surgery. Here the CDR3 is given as CASSDVARSYNEQFF. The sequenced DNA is TGTGCCAGCAGTGACGTGGCTAGAAGTTACAATGAGCAGTTCTTC.